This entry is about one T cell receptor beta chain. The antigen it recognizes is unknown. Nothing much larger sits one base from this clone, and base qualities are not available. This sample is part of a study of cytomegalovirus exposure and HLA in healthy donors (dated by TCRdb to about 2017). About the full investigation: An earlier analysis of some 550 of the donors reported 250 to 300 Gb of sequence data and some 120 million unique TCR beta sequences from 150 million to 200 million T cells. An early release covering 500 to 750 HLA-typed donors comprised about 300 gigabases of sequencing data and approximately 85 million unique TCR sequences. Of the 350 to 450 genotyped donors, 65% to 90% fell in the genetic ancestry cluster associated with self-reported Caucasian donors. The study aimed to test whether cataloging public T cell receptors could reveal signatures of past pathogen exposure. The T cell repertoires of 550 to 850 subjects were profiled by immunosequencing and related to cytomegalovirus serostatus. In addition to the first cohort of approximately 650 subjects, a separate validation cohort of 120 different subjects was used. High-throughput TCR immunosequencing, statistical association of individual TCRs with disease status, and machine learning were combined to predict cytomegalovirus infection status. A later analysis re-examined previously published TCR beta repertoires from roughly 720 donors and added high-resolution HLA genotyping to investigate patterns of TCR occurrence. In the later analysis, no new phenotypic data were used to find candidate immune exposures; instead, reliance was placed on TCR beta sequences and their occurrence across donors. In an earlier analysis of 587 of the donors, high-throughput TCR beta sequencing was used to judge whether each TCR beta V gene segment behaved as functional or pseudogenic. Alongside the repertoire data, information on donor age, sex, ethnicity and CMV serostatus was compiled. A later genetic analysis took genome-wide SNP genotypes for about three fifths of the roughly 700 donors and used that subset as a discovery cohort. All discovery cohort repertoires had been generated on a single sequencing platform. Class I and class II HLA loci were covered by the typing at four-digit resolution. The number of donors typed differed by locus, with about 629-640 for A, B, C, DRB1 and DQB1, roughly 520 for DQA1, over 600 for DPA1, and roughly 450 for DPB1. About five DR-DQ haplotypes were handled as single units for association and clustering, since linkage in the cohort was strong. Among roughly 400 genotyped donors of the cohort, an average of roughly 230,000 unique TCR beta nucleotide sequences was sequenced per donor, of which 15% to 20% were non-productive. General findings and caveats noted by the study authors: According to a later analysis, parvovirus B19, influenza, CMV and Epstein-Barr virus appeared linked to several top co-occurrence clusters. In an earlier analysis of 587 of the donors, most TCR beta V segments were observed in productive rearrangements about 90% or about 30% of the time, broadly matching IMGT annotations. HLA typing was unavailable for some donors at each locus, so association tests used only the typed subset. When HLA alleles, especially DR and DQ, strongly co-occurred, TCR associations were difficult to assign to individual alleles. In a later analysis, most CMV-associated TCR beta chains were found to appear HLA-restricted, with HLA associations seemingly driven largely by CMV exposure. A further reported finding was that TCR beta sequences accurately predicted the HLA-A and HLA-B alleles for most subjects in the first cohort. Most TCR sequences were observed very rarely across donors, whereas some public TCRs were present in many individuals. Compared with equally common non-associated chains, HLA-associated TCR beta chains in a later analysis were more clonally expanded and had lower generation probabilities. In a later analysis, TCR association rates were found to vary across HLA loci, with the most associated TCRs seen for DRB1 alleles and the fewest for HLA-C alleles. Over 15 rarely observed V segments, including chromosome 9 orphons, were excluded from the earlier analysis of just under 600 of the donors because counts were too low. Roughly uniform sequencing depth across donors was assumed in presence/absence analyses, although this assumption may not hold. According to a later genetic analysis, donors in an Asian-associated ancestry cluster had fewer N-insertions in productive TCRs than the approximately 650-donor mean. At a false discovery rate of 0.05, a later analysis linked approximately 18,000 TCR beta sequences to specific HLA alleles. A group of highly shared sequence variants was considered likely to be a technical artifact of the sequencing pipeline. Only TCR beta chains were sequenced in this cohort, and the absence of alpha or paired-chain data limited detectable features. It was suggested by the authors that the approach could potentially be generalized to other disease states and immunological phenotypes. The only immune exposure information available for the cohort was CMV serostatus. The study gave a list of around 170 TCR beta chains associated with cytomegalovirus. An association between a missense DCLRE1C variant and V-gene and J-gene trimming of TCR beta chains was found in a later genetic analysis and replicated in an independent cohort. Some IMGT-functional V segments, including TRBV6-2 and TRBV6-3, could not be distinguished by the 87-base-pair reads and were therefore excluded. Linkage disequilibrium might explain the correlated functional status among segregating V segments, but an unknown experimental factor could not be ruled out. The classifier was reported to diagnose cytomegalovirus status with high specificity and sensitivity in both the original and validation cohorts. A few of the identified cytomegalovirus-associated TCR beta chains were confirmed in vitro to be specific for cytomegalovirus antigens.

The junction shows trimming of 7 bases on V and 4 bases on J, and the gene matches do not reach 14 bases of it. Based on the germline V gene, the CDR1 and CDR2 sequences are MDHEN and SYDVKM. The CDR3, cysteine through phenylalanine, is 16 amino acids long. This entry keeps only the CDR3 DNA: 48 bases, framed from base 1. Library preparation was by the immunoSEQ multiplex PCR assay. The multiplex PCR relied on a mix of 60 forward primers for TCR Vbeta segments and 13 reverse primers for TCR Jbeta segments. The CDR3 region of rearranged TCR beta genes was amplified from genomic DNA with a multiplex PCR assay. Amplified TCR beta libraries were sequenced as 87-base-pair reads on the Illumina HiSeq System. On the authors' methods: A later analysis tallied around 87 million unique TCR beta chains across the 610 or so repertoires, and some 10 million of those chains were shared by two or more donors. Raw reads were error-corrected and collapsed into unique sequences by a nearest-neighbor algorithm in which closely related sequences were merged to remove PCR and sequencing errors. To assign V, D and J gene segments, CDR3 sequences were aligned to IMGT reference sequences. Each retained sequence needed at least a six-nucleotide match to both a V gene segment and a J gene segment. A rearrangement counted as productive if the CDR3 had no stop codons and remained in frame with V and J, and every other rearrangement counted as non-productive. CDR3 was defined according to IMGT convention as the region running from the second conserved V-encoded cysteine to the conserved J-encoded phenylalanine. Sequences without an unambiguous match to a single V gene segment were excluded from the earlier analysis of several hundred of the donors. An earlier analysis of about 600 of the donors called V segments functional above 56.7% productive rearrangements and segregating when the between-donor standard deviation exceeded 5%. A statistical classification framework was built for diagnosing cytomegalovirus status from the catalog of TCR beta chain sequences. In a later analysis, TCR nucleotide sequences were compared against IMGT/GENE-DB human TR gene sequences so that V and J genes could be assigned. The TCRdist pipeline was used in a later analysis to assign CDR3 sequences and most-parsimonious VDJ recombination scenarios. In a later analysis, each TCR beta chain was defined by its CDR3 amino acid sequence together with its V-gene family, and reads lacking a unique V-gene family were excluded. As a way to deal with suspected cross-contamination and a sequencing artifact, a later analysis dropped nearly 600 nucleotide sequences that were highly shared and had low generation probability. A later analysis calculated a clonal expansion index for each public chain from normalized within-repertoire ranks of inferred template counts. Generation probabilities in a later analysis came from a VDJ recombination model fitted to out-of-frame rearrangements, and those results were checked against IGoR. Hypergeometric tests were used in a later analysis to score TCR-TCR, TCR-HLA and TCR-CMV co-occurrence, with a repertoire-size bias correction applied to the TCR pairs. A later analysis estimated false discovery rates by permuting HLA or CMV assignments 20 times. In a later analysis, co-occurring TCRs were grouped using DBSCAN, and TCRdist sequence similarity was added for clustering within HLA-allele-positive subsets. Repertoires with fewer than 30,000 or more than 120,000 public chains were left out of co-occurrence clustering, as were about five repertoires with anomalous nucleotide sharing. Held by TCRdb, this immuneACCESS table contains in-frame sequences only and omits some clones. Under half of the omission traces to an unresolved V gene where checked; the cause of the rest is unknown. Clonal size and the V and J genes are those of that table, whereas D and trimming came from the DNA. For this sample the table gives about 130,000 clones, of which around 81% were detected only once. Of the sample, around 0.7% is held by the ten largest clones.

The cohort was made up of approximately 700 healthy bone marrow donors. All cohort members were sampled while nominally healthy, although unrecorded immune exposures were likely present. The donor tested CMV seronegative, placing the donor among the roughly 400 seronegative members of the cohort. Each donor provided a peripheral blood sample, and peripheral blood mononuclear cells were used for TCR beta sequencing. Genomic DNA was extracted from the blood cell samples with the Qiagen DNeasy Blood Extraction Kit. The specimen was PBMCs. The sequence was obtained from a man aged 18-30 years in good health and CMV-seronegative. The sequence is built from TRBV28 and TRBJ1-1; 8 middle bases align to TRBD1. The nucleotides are TGTGCCAGCAAAAGTACCTTGGACAGGGCGGGCACTGAAGCTTTCTTT. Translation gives CASKSTLDRAGTEAFF.